This TCR beta chain was sequenced during a study of T cell responses to AZD1222 COVID-19 vaccine. Overall study: Doses given second, at about 4 or about 12 weeks, were pooled.

Findings of the study overall: At 160-218 and 743-854, vaccine-associated CD4 TCRs were dominant, and they spanned spike. There were mostly white British donors and more females than males, and clonal diversity was possibly underestimated.

TCRdb's table, derived via immunoSEQ multiplex PCR, lists solely in-frame clones and lacks some. Among about 140,000 clones, more than 80% were seen once, and the ten largest hold 4.1%. On this clone: Its antigen is unknown.

CDR1 and CDR2 (germline): LNHNV, YYDKDF (reference sequence). V lost 5 bases, J lost 5 bases, and 8 bases stayed unmatched. This CDR3 region has 15 residues. This receptor was identified in an adult in good health. The chain links TRBV15 to TRBJ1-1; the match to TRBD1 covers 10 bases. Sequencing was performed on peripheral blood, taken on day 0 of AZD1222 vaccination. The CDR3 protein is CATSRWTGGRTEAFF. The CDR3 region has the DNA TGTGCCACCAGCCGCTGGACAGGGGGAAGGACTGAAGCTTTCTTT.